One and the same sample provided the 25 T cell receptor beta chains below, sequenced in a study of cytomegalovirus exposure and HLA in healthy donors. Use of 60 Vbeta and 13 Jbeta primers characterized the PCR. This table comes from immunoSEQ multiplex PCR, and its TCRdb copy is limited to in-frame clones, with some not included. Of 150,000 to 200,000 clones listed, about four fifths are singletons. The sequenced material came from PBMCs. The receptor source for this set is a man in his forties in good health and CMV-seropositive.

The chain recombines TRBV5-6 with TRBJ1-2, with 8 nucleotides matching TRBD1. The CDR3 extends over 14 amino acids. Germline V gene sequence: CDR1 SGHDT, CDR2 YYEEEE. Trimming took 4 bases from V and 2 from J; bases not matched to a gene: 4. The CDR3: CASSQDRVNYGYTF. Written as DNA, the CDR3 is TGTGCCAGCAGCCAGGACAGGGTAAACTATGGCTACACCTTC. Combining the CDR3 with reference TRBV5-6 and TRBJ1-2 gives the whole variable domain DAGVTQSPTHLIKTRGQQVTLRCSPKSGHDTVSWYQQALGQGPQFIFQYYEEEERQRGNFPDRFSGHQFPNYSSELNVNALLLGDSALYLCASSQDRVNYGYTFGSGTRLTVV.

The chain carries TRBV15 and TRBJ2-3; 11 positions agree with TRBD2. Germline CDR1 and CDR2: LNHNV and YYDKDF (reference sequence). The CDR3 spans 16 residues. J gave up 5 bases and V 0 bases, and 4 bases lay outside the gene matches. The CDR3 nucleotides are TGTGCCACCAGCAGAGATTTCACTAGCGGGAGAGATACGCAGTATTTT. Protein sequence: CATSRDFTSGRDTQYF.

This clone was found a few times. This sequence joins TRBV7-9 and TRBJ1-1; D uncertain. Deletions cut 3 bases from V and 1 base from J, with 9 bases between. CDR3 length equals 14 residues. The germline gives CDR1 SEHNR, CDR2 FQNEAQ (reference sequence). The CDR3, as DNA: TGTGCCAGCAGCTTTGAGGGATCGAACACTGAAGCTTTCTTT. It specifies CASSFEGSNTEAFF.

CDR3 sequence (DNA): TGTGCCAGCAGCGTAGCGGCAGGGAGGGCTGAAGCTTTCTTT. As protein: CASSVAAGRAEAFF. This chain links TRBV9 with TRBJ1-1; tentatively, D is TRBD1 (5 bases). This CDR3 is 14 amino acids long. From germline, CDR1 is SGDLS and CDR2 YYNGEE. V lost 0 bases, J lost 6 bases, and 12 bases lay in between.

CDR3 protein: CASSLEQTSYEQYF. The CDR3 DNA sequence: TGTGCCAGCAGCTTGGAACAGACCTCCTACGAGCAGTACTTC. The chain uses TRBV5-4 and TRBJ2-7; D remains unclear. This CDR3 comprises 14 residues. Trimming removed 0 bases at V and 0 bases at J, with 7 bases between. CDR1 is SGHNT and CDR2 is YYREEE in the germline V gene (reference sequence).

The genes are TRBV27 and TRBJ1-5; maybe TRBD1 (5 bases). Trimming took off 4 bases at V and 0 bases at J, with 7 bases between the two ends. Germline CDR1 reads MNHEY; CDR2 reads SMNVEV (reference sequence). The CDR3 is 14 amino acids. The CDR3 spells CASSSGYSNQPQHF. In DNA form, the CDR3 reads TGTGCCAGCAGTTCAGGGTATAGCAATCAGCCCCAGCATTTT.

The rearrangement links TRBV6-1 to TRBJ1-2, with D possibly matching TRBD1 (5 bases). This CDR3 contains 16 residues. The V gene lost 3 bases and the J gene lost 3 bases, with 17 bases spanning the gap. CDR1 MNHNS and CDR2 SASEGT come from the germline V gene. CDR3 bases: TGTGCCAGCAGTGACCCGCGGCAGGGAAGAGACTATGGCTACACCTTC. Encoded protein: CASSDPRQGRDYGYTF.

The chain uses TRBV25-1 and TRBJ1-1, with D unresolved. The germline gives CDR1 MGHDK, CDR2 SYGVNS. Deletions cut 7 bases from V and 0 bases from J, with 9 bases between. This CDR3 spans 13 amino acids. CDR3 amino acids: CASTSQVNTEAFF. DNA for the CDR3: TGTGCCAGCACTTCGCAGGTGAACACTGAAGCTTTCTTT.

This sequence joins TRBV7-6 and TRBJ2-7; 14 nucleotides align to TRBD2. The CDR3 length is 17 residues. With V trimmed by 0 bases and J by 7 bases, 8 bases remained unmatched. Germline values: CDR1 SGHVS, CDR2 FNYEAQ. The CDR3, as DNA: TGTGCCAGCAGCTTAGCCGGGACTAGCGGGAGAAGGGGTGAGCAGTACTTC. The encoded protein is CASSLAGTSGRRGEQYF.

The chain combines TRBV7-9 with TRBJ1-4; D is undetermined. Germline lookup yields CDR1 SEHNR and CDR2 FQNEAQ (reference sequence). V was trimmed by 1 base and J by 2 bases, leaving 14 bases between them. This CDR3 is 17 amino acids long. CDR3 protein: CASSLGGKAGTNEKLFF. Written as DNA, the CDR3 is TGTGCCAGCAGCTTAGGAGGGAAGGCGGGGACTAATGAAAAACTGTTTTTT.

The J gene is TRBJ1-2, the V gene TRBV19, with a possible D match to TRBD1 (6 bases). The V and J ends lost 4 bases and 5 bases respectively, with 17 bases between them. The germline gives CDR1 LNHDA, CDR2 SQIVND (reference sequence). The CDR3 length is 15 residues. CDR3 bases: TGTGCCAGTAGTACACAGGGAGGGGTGGCTTATGGCTACACCTTC. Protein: CASSTQGGVAYGYTF. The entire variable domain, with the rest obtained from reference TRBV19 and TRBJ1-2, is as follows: DGGITQSPKYLFRKEGQNVTLSCEQNLNHDAMYWYRQDPGQGLRLIYYSQIVNDFQKGDIAEGYSVSREKKESFPLTVTSAQKNPTAFYLCASSTQGGVAYGYTFGSGTRLTVV.

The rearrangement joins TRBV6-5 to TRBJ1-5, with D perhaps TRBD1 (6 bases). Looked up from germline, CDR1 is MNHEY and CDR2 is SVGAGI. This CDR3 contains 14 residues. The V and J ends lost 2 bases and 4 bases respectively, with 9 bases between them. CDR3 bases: TGTGCCAGCAGTTACCACAGGGAGAATCAGCCCCAGCATTTT. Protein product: CASSYHRENQPQHF.

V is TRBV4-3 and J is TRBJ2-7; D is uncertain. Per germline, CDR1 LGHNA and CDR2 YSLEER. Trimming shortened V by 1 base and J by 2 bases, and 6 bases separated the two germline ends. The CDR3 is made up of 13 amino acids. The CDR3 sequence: CASSQVLPYEQYF. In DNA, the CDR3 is TGCGCCAGCAGCCAAGTTCTTCCCTACGAGCAGTACTTC.

The CDR3 spells CATSSPSGAYEQYF. The CDR3 DNA reads as TGTGCCACCAGCAGCCCTAGCGGGGCCTACGAGCAGTACTTC. This chain uses TRBV15 with TRBJ2-7; 9 bases are shared with TRBD2. Looked up from germline, CDR1 is LNHNV and CDR2 is YYDKDF (reference sequence). The junction had 2 bases not matched to a gene; V was cut back by 3 bases and J by 2 bases. This CDR3 spans 14 amino acids. Full variable domain (outside the CDR3, taken from reference TRBV15 and TRBJ2-7): DAMVIQNPRYQVTQFGKPVTLSCSQTLNHNVMYWYQQKSSQAPKLLFHYYDKDFNNEADTPDNFQSRRPNTSFCFLDIRSPGLGDTAMYLCATSSPSGAYEQYFGPGTRLTVT.

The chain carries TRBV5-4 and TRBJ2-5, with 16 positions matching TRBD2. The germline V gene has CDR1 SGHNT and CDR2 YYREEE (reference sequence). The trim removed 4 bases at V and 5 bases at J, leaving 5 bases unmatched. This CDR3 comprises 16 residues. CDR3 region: CASSAPGLAGGETQYF. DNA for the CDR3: TGTGCCAGCAGCGCACCGGGACTAGCGGGAGGGGAGACCCAGTACTTC.

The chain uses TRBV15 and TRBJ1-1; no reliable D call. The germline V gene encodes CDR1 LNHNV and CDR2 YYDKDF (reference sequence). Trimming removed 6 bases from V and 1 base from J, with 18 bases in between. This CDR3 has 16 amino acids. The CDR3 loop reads CATRQNGEARNTEAFF. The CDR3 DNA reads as TGTGCCACCAGGCAGAACGGAGAGGCAAGGAACACTGAAGCTTTCTTT.

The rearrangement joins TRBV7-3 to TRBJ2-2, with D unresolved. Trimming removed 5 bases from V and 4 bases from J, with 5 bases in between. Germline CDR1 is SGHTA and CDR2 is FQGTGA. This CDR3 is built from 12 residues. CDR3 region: CASSPFTGELFF. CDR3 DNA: TGTGCCAGCAGCCCATTCACCGGGGAGCTGTTTTTT.

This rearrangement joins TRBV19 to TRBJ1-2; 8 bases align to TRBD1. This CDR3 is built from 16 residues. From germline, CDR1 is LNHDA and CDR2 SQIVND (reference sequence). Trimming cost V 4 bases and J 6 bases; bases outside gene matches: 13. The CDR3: CASSSLTLGQGDGYTF. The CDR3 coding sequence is TGTGCCAGTAGTAGTTTAACCCTTGGACAGGGTGATGGCTACACCTTC.

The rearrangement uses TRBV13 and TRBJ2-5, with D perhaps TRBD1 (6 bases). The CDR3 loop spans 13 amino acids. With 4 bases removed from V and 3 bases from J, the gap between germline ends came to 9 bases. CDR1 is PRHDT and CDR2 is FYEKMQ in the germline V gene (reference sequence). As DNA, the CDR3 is TGTGCCAGCAGCTCCCGACAGGAAGAGACCCAGTACTTC. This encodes CASSSRQEETQYF.

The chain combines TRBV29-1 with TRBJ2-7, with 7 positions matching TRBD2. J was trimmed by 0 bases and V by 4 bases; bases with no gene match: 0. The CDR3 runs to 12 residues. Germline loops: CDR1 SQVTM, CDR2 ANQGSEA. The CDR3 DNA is TGCAGCGTTGGGGAGGGCTCCTACGAGCAGTACTTC. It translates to CSVGEGSYEQYF.

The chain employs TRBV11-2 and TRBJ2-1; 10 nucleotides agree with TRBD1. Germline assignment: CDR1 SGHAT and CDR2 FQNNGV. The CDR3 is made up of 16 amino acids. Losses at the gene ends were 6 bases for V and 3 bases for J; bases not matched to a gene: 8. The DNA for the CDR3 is TGTGCCAGCAGTCTCCTCGGGACAGGGGTCTACAATGAGCAGTTCTTC. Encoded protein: CASSLLGTGVYNEQFF.

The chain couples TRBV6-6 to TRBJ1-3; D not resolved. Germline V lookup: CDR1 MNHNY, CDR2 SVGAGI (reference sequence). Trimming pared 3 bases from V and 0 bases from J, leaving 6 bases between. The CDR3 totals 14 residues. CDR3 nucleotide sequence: TGTGCCAGCAGTTATCAGGTCTCTGGAAACACCATATATTTT. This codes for CASSYQVSGNTIYF.

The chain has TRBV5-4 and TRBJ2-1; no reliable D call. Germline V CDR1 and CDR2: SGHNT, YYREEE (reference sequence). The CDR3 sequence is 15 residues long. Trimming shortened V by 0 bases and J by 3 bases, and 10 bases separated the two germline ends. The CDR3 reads CASSLGVTDYNEQFF. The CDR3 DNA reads TGTGCCAGCAGCTTGGGAGTAACCGACTACAATGAGCAGTTCTTC.

The CDR3: CAWTNGGTEQYF. The CDR3 DNA sequence: TGTGCCTGGACCAACGGGGGTACCGAGCAGTACTTC. The chain links TRBV30 to TRBJ2-7, with a tentative D call TRBD2 (6 bases). The CDR3 covers 12 residues. CDR1 and CDR2 from the germline V gene are GTSNPN and SVGIG (reference sequence). V lost 4 bases to trimming and J lost 6 bases, with 13 bases between them.

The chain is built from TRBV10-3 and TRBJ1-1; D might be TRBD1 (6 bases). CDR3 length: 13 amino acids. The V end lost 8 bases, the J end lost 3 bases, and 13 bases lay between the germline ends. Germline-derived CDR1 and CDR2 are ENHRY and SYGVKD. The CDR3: CAIGGAGDTEAFF. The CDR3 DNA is TGTGCCATCGGGGGGGCGGGGGACACTGAAGCTTTCTTT.